The 14 T cell receptor beta chains reported below all come from one sample, sequenced in a study of human T cells and chemical hapten exposure. MiXCR was run by TCRdb on the 5' RACE reads, yielding one entry per CDR3 protein. The repertoire includes 150,000 or so distinct CDR3 sequences, 4.1% of them detected once, and under 1.5% sits in the top ten. Total RNA came from unfractionated whole blood. Receptors originate from a female donor in good health.

This clonotype has ten or more counts. V and J are TRBV20-1 and TRBJ1-5; D is undetermined. This CDR3 spans 15 amino acids. V was trimmed by 3 bases and J by 0 bases, leaving 12 bases between them. Germline CDR1 reads DFQATT; CDR2 reads SNEGSKA (reference sequence). The CDR3 coding sequence is TGCAGTGCTAGTACTGGCCCGAATAGCAATCAGCCCCAGCATTTT. It encodes CSASTGPNSNQPQHF.

This clonotype has more than one count but fewer than ten. This rearrangement joins TRBV28 to TRBJ2-3; tentatively, D is TRBD1 or TRBD2 (5 bases each). Trimming stripped 3 bases from V and 6 bases from J, with 16 bases between. The CDR3 runs to 15 residues. Germline V gene sequence: CDR1 MDHEN, CDR2 SYDVKM. CDR3 in DNA: TGTGCCAGCAGTTTCCCGGGACCTCGGGCCGATACGCAGTATTTT. Protein sequence: CASSFPGPRADTQYF.

This clonotype was observed at least ten times. This CDR3 is CASSLFHPNLRRWETQYF. The CDR3 bases are TGTGCCAGCAGCTTATTCCACCCGAACCTACGGAGGTGGGAGACCCAGTACTTC. The chain employs TRBV11-2 and TRBJ2-5, with D possibly matching TRBD2 (5 bases). V was shortened by 2 bases and J by 5 bases, with 24 bases between the two germline ends. The germline CDR1 and CDR2 sequences are SGHAT and FQNNGV. CDR3 length: 18 residues.

This clonotype was seen ten or more times. DNA of the CDR3: TGTGCCAGTAGTATAGGGGGCAGGAGAAACACTGAAGCTTTCTTT. As protein: CASSIGGRRNTEAFF. The genes are TRBV19 and TRBJ1-1; D is possibly TRBD1 (5 bases). The CDR3 extends over 15 amino acids. Germline values: CDR1 LNHDA, CDR2 SQIVND (reference sequence). Trimming took 1 base from V and 2 from J, leaving 11 bases between them.

In its sample, this clonotype was seen many times. The chain employs TRBV6-5 and TRBJ1-5; no clear D gene. Deletions cut 6 bases from V and 4 bases from J, with 7 bases between. CDR3 length equals 12 residues. Per germline, CDR1 MNHEY and CDR2 SVGAGI. CDR3 coding DNA: TGTGCCAGCAGCCCTATGAATCAGCCCCAGCATTTT. This translates into CASSPMNQPQHF.

This clonotype showed up many times. The chain is built from TRBV5-4 and TRBJ2-7, with 13 bases fitting TRBD2. CDR1 is SGHNT and CDR2 is YYREEE in the germline V gene (reference sequence). With 2 bases clipped from V and 5 bases from J, the junction kept 7 bases outside the gene matches. This CDR3 region has 16 residues. CDR3 nucleotide sequence: TGTGCCAGCAGCTTTAGGACTAGCGGGAGACCCCACGAGCAGTACTTC. Translation: CASSFRTSGRPHEQYF.

This clonotype was counted many times. The V call is TRBV28, the J call TRBJ1-4, with a tentative D call TRBD1 (5 bases). CDR3 length: 15 amino acids. Per germline, CDR1 MDHEN and CDR2 SYDVKM. V shed 10 bases and J shed 7 bases, with 22 bases lying between them. The DNA of the CDR3 is TGTGCCATCGGATCAGGGCAACTAAATCGTGAAAAACTGTTTTTT. Translated, it gives CAIGSGQLNREKLFF.

There are many counts of this clonotype. This chain links TRBV6-5 with TRBJ1-2; maybe TRBD1 (6 bases). With 5 bases removed from V and 3 bases from J, the gap between germline ends came to 16 bases. CDR3 length equals 15 residues. The germline CDR1 and CDR2 sequences are MNHEY and SVGAGI. CDR3 loop: CASSPTGSADYGYTF. The CDR3 DNA sequence: TGTGCCAGCAGTCCCACAGGGAGCGCGGACTATGGCTACACCTTC.

The table lists this clonotype with many counts. The chain employs TRBV5-1 and TRBJ1-1; D is possibly TRBD1 (6 bases). Germline V gene data show CDR1 as SGHRS and CDR2 as YFSETQ. Trimming took off 3 bases at V and 5 bases at J, with 17 bases between the two ends. This CDR3 has 15 residues. CDR3 amino acids: CASSSGLGARTEAFF. The CDR3 nucleotides read TGCGCCAGCAGCTCCGGATTGGGGGCGCGGACTGAAGCTTTCTTT.

This clonotype showed up many times. The chain has TRBV27 and TRBJ1-2; 7 nucleotides match TRBD1. Trimming at V came to 2 bases and at J to 4 bases, leaving 13 bases not matched to a gene. Germline V lookup: CDR1 MNHEY, CDR2 SMNVEV (reference sequence). CDR3 size: 17 residues. The CDR3 DNA sequence: TGTGCCAGCAGTTTAAACCTTAGACAGGGTAGGGCCTATGGCTACACCTTC. It encodes CASSLNLRQGRAYGYTF.

The table lists this clonotype with many counts. The J gene is TRBJ1-1, the V gene TRBV7-9; 9 bases map to TRBD1. Germline V gene sequence: CDR1 SEHNR, CDR2 FQNEAQ (reference sequence). Unmatched junction bases numbered 5, after V lost 5 bases and J lost 1 base. The CDR3 contains 15 residues. The chain's CDR3 is CASSKTGQGNTEAFF. DNA for the CDR3: TGTGCCAGCAGCAAAACGGGACAGGGGAACACTGAAGCTTTCTTT. Supplemented by reference TRBV7-9 and TRBJ1-1, the full variable domain reads DTGVSQNPRHKITKRGQNVTFRCDPISEHNRLYWYRQTLGQGPEFLTYFQNEAQLEKSRLLSDRFSAERPKGSFSTLEIQRTEQGDSAMYLCASSKTGQGNTEAFFGQGTRLTVV.

This clonotype was seen repeatedly, ten times or more. Its ends do not fully match the called genes, so a read error is possible. The chain uses TRBV7-6 and TRBJ2-1; D is undetermined. The length of the CDR3 is 11 residues. Germline CDR1 reads SGHVS; CDR2 reads FNYEAQ. The CDR3 spells CASSSDSERFF. The CDR3 DNA reads as TGTGCCAGCAGCTCCGACTCCGAGCGGTTCTTC.

This clonotype was counted many times. V is TRBV3-1 and J is TRBJ1-4; a possible D gene is TRBD1 (5 bases). Germline V CDR1 and CDR2: LGHDT, YNNKEL (reference sequence). The CDR3 extends over 13 amino acids. V gave up 3 bases and J gave up 8 bases, with 10 bases separating them. The CDR3 protein is CASSQDIEEKLFF. The CDR3 DNA reads TGTGCCAGCAGCCAGGACATCGAGGAAAAACTGTTTTTT.

This clonotype was counted once. This may be a read error, as it is one base from a much larger clone. This rearrangement joins TRBV6-2 or TRBV6-3 to TRBJ1-2, with D unresolved. CDR1 is MNHEY and CDR2 is SVGEGT in the germline V gene. This CDR3 comprises 13 residues. Trimming took 5 bases from V and 8 from J, leaving 15 bases between them. The CDR3 DNA sequence: TGTGCCAGCAGTAAATCCTTTTCTGTGGGCTACACCTTC. Protein sequence: CASSKSFSVGYTF.